These 5 T cell receptor beta chains were all obtained from the same sample, sequenced in a study of OX40 agonist ivuxolimab in advanced cancers. Profiling relied on immunoSEQ multiplex PCR, and the TCRdb table lists in-frame clones only, not all of them. This repertoire shows over 70,000 clones, 88% found once; its top ten account for 0.25% to 0.3%. The source material was CD4+ or CD8+ T cells sorted from blood, sampled in a trial of the OX40 agonist ivuxolimab. All receptors come from an adult with an advanced solid tumor such as melanoma, head and neck, liver or kidney cancer.

As concerns this clone: Other DNA sequences in this specimen translate into the identical CDR3. This chain joins TRBV6-5 and TRBJ1-2, with TRBD1 matching over 10 bases. Unmatched junction bases numbered 3, after V lost 0 bases and J lost 5 bases. This CDR3 contains 15 residues. The germline CDR1 and CDR2 sequences are MNHEY and SVGAGI. CDR3 nucleotide sequence: TGTGCCAGCAGTTACTCGCGGGACAGGGGTTATGGCTACACCTTC. Protein: CASSYSRDRGYGYTF.

V is TRBV27 and J is TRBJ2-3; 14 bases agree with TRBD2. V was clipped by 0 bases and J by 6 bases; unmatched bases: 11. The CDR3 is made up of 19 amino acids. The V gene's germline CDR1 is MNHEY and CDR2 SMNVEV (reference sequence). The CDR3 is CASSLSGLAGESTGDTQYF. The CDR3 DNA is TGTGCCAGCAGTTTATCGGGACTAGCGGGGGAATCCACCGGGGATACGCAGTATTTT.

The genes are TRBV4-3 and TRBJ1-3; possible D gene TRBD1, 6 bases. The CDR3 covers 15 residues. Trimming cost V 0 bases and J 0 bases, with 6 bases left between them. Germline V lookup: CDR1 LGHNA, CDR2 YSLEER. In DNA, the CDR3 is TGCGCCAGCAGCCAAGACAGGGGCTCTGGAAACACCATATATTTT. It yields the protein CASSQDRGSGNTIYF.

This clone came up once. This sequence joins TRBV11-2 and TRBJ2-7; TRBD1 matches at 8 bases. With V trimmed by 4 bases and J by 4 bases, 9 bases remained unmatched. The CDR3 contains 15 residues. Germline values: CDR1 SGHAT, CDR2 FQNNGV. CDR3 nucleotides: TGTGCCAGCAGCTCCGGACAGGGCTTCTGGTACGAGCAGTACTTC. This encodes CASSSGQGFWYEQYF.

This clone was found once. The chain is built from TRBV28 and TRBJ2-7, with a weak D call TRBD2 (5 bases). V was cut by 1 base and J by 3 bases, with 13 bases left in between. CDR3 length: 15 residues. Germline CDR1 reads MDHEN; CDR2 reads SYDVKM. CDR3 nucleotides: TGTGCCAGCAGTTTATTAAAGGGAGAGGGCTACGAGCAGTACTTC. It is translated as CASSLLKGEGYEQYF.